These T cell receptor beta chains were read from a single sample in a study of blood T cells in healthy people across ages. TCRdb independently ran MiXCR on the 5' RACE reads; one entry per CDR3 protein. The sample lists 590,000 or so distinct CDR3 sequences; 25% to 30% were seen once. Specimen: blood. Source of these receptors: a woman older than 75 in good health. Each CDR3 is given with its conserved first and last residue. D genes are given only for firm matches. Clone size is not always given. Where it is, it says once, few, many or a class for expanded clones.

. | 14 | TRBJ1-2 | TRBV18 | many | TGTGCCAGCTCACCCTCGGGCAGAGGATATGGCTACACCTTC | CASSPSGRGYGYTF
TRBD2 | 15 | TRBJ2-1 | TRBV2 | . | TGTGCCAGCAGGGGTAGCGGGGGGGCGGCGAATGAGCAGTTCTTC | CASRGSGGAANEQFF
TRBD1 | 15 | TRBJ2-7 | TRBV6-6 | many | TGTGCCAGCGGAAACCGGGACAGGGGCCAAAAGGCGCAGTACTTC | CASGNRDRGQKAQYF
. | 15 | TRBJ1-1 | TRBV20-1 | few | TGCAGTGCTACTCCCGCAGACACGCTGAACACTGAAGCTTTCTTT | CSATPADTLNTEAFF
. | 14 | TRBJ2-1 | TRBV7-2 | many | TGTGCCAGCAGCTTGACCAGGCTTTACAATGAGCAGTTCTTC | CASSLTRLYNEQFF
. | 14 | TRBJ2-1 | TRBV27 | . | TGTGCCAGCAGACGCGGCAGCTCCTACAATGAGCAGTTCTTC | CASRRGSSYNEQFF
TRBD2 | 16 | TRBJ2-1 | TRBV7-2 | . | TGTGCCAGCAGCTTAGCATTGAGCGGGGGAGCGTATGAGCAGTTCTTC | CASSLALSGGAYEQFF
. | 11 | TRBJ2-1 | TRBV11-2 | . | TGTGCCAGCAGTACAAATGTTGAGCAGTTCTTC | CASSTNVEQFF
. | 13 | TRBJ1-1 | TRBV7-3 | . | TGTGCCAGCAGCTTAACGGAGCGCACTGAAGCTTTCTTT | CASSLTERTEAFF
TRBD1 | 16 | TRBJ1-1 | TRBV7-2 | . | TGTGCCAGCAGCCCCGGGTGGACAGGAATAAACACTGAAGCTTTCTTT | CASSPGWTGINTEAFF
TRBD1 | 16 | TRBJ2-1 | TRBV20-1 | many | TGCAGTGCTGGGGGAAAGACAGGGAACAGGAACAATGAGCAGTTCTTC | CSAGGKTGNRNNEQFF
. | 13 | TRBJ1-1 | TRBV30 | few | TGTGCCTGGACAAAGGACAGGAACACTGAAGCTTTCTTT | CAWTKDRNTEAFF
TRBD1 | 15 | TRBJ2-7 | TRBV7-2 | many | TGTGCCAGCAGCTTAAACTGGGACAGAACCTACGAGCAGTACTTC | CASSLNWDRTYEQYF
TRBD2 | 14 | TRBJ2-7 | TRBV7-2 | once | TGTGCCAGCGGAGCTAGCGGGAGGGCCGCCGAGCAGTACTTC | CASGASGRAAEQYF
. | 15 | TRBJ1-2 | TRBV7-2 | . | TGCGCCAGCAGCTTAGTTAAGGGGGAGAACCATGGCTACACCTTC | CASSLVKGENHGYTF
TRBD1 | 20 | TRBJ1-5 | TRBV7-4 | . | TGTGCCAGCAGCTCGCTTCCCCGGGACAGCCCCTTCTATAGCAATCAGCCCCAGCATTTT | CASSSLPRDSPFYSNQPQHF
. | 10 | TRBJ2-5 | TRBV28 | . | TGTGCCAGCGGGGGGGCCAGGTGGTACTTC | CASGGARWYF
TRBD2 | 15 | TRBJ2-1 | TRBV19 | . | TGTGCCAGTAGTACCACCGGGACTAGTTTCAATGAGCAGTTCTTC | CASSTTGTSFNEQFF
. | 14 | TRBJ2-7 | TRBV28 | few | TGTGCCAGCAGTCAAACAGGTATGGGAGGCGAGCAGTACTTC | CASSQTGMGGEQYF
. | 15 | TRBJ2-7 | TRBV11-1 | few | TGTGCCAGCAGCTTAGAAGGGCAGAGCTCCCACGAGCAGTACTTC | CASSLEGQSSHEQYF
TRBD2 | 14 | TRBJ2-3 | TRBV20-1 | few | TGCAGTGCTAGGTTTAGCGGGAGGAGGGATACGCAGTATTTT | CSARFSGRRDTQYF
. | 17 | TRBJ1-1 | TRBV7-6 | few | TGTGCCAGCAGCTTTATTAATCAGGGCAACATGAACACTGAAGCTTTCTTT | CASSFINQGNMNTEAFF
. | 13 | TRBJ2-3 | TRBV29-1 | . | TGCAGCGTTGAAGGCAGGGAAATAGATACGCAGTATTTT | CSVEGREIDTQYF
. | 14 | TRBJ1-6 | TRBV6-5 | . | TGTGCCAGCAGTTTTCCGGACGATGGTTCACCCCTCCACTTT | CASSFPDDGSPLHF
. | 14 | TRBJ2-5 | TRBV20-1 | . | TGCAGTGCTAGAATTAGTACAGGCCAAGAGACCCAGTACTTC | CSARISTGQETQYF
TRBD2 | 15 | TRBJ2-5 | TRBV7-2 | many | TGTGCCAGCAGCTTAGCCCCGGTCGGGGGGGGGACCCAGTACTTC | CASSLAPVGGGTQYF
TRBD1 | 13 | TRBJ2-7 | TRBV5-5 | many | TGTGCCAGCAGCTCCAGGGGGCTCTACGAGCAGTACTTC | CASSSRGLYEQYF
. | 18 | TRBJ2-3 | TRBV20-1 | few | TGCAGTGCTAGTTACCCGGGAGTGGATGAGAGCGGTACAGATACGCAGTATTTT | CSASYPGVDESGTDTQYF
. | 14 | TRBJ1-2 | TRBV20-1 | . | TGCAGTGCTAGAGATCCCGGGACGGTCTATGGCTACACCTTC | CSARDPGTVYGYTF